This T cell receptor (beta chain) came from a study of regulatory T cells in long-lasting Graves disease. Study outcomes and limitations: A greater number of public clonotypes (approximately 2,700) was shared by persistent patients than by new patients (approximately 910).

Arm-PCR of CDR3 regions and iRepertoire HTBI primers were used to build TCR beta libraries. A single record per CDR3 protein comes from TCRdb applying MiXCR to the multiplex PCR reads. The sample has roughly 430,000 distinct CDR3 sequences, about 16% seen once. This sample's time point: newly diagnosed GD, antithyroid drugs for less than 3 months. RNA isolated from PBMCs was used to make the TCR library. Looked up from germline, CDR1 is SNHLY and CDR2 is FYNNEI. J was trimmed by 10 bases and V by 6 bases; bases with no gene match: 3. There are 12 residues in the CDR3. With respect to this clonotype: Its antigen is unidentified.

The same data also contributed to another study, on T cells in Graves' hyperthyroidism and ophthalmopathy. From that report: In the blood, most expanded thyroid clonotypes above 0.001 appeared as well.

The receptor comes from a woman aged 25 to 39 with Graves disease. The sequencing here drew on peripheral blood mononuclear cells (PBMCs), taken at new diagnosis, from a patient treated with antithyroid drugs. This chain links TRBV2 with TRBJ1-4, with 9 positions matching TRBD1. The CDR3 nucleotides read TGTGCCAGCAGAACGGACAGGGGAAAACTGTTTTTT. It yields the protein CASRTDRGKLFF. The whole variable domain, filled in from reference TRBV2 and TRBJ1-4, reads EPEVTQTPSHQVTQMGQEVILRCVPISNHLYFYWYRQILGQKVEFLVSFYNNEISEKSEIFDDQFSVERPDGSNFTLKIRSTKLEDSAMYFCASRTDRGKLFFGSGTQLSVL.